This TCR beta chain was profiled in a study of T cells in Graves' hyperthyroidism and ophthalmopathy. Whole-study context: Peripheral blood samples were taken at initial diagnosis, prior to any treatment.

From RNA transcripts, TCR beta CDR3 regions were amplified. HTBI primers were used for first-round RT-PCR of the TCR CDR3. TCRdb re-analysed the multiplex PCR reads in MiXCR, keeping a single row per CDR3 protein. Here the sample spans about 410,000 distinct CDR3 sequences, roughly 15% being singletons. The germline V gene has CDR1 LGHDT and CDR2 YNNKEL (reference sequence). Trimming removed 3 bases from V and 4 bases from J; junction bases left unmatched: 11. The CDR3 is made up of 18 amino acids. The study left out patients who had uncontrolled infection, other autoimmune disease, pregnancy or lactation. An approximately 9.4 ml volume of fresh peripheral blood provided the PBMCs.

Sequencing was done on a sample of blood. V usage is TRBV3-1 and J usage is TRBJ2-5, with TRBD2 matching over 13 bases. The receptor was isolated from a man aged 18-30 years with Graves' ophthalmopathy. CDR3 nucleotides: TGTGCCAGCAGCCACGTACTAGCGGGAGGGGTTGGGCGAGAGACCCAGTACTTC. Its protein product is CASSHVLAGGVGRETQYF.